The 13 T cell receptor beta chains below come from one sample, sequenced in a study of CD8 T cells in ankylosing spondylitis. TCRdb passed the 5' RACE reads through MiXCR, listing each CDR3 protein once. Of 100,000 to 150,000 distinct CDR3 sequences in the sample, around 8.5% were seen once. Source material: blood, either unsorted or a sorted T cell fraction (not recorded which). Every receptor here comes from a male donor with ankylosing spondylitis or in good health (not recorded which).

In this sample, this clonotype turned up many times. The rearrangement joins TRBV12-3 or TRBV12-4 to TRBJ1-5; 7 positions match TRBD1. Trimming took 5 bases from V and 4 from J; bases not matched to a gene: 5. This CDR3 is 14 amino acids long. The CDR3 loop reads CASSPGDSNQPQHF. The CDR3 region has the DNA TGTGCCAGCAGTCCGGGGGACAGTAATCAGCCCCAGCATTTT.

This clonotype was counted at least ten times. The chain is built from TRBV20-1 and TRBJ1-2; unclear D gene. V shed 0 bases and J shed 0 bases, with 14 bases lying between them. The V gene's germline CDR1 is DFQATT and CDR2 SNEGSKA (reference sequence). The CDR3 sequence is 16 residues long. CDR3 in amino acids: CSARDIHRGSNYGYTF. As DNA, the CDR3 is TGCAGTGCTAGAGACATCCATCGGGGTTCTAACTATGGCTACACCTTC.

This clonotype was seen repeatedly, ten times or more. The chain couples TRBV20-1 to TRBJ2-7, with TRBD1 matching 7 bases. Germline assignment: CDR1 DFQATT and CDR2 SNEGSKA (reference sequence). The CDR3 contains 15 residues. J gave up 3 bases and V 5 bases, and 13 bases lay outside the gene matches. The CDR3 reads CSARRLATGDYEQYF. The CDR3 region has the DNA TGCAGTGCTCGCCGGCTCGCTACAGGGGACTACGAGCAGTACTTC.

This clonotype has a count of ten or more. J is TRBJ1-5 and V is TRBV6-1; TRBD1 is a possible D gene (5 bases). The CDR3 totals 16 residues. Germline assignment: CDR1 MNHNS and CDR2 SASEGT. V was clipped by 6 bases and J by 5 bases, with 20 bases between them. The CDR3 spells CASRLSLQAAHQPQHF. CDR3 nucleotide sequence: TGTGCCAGCAGGCTTTCTCTACAGGCGGCTCATCAGCCCCAGCATTTT.

This clonotype was seen at least ten times. The CDR3 region is CSARDTPSNQETQYF. In DNA, the CDR3 is TGCAGTGCTAGAGATACGCCATCGAATCAAGAGACCCAGTACTTC. The genes are TRBV20-1 and TRBJ2-5; D remains unclear. Germline CDR1 is DFQATT and CDR2 is SNEGSKA (reference sequence). This CDR3 has 15 residues. The V gene lost 0 bases and the J gene lost 2 bases, with 13 bases spanning the gap.

There are a few counts of this clonotype. The chain combines TRBV5-1 with TRBJ2-2, with D unclear. The CDR3 spans 13 residues. Between the trimmed V and J ends, which lost 0 bases and 2 bases, there was a span of 2 bases. Germline V CDR1 and CDR2: SGHRS, YFSETQ. CDR3 coding DNA: TGCGCCAGCAGCTTGGACAACACCGGGGAGCTGTTTTTT. It translates to CASSLDNTGELFF.

This clonotype was counted many times. The chain combines TRBV4-2 with TRBJ1-1; D not resolved. Trimming removed 2 bases at V and 1 base at J, with 5 bases between. This CDR3 is built from 13 residues. Germline-derived CDR1 and CDR2 are LGHNA and YNFKEQ. The DNA of the CDR3 is TGTGCCAGCAGCCAATTGTCGAACACTGAAGCTTTCTTT. Translating it yields CASSQLSNTEAFF.

In its sample, this clonotype was seen a few times. V gene TRBV5-1 combines with J gene TRBJ2-2; no definite D call. V lost 0 bases and J 0 bases, leaving 6 bases between the germline ends. This CDR3 has 15 amino acids. Per germline, CDR1 SGHRS and CDR2 YFSETQ. The CDR3 nucleotides read TGCGCCAGCAGCTTGGAGAATCCGAACACCGGGGAGCTGTTTTTT. Translating gives CASSLENPNTGELFF.

To note about this clonotype: Given a much more abundant clone one base away, this may be a read error. The genes are TRBV20-1 and TRBJ2-7, with 9 bases that match TRBD2. CDR1 is DFQATT and CDR2 is SNEGSKA in the germline V gene (reference sequence). The length of the CDR3 is 13 residues. The CDR3 here is CSAISSGIYGQYF. CDR3 in DNA: TGCAGTGCTATTTCTAGCGGGATCTACGGGCAGTACTTC.

This clonotype was picked up many times. The chain is built from TRBV29-1 and TRBJ2-7; 12 bases line up with TRBD2. This CDR3 spans 17 amino acids. The germline gives CDR1 SQVTM, CDR2 ANQGSEA. Germline trimming cut 0 bases from V and 4 bases from J; bases unmatched to any gene: 10. Here the CDR3 reads CSVEDTPGLAGTYEQYF. The CDR3 DNA sequence: TGCAGCGTTGAAGATACCCCCGGACTAGCGGGGACTTACGAGCAGTACTTC.

V gene TRBV19 combines with J gene TRBJ2-1; maybe TRBD2 (6 bases). Deletions cut 7 bases from V and 1 base from J, with 11 bases between. In germline, CDR1 is LNHDA, CDR2 SQIVND (reference sequence). The CDR3 totals 14 residues. The CDR3 loop reads CASKEGGSYNEQFF. CDR3 DNA sequence: TGTGCCAGTAAGGAGGGAGGATCCTACAATGAGCAGTTCTTC.

In this sample, this clonotype turned up many times. The V call is TRBV10-3, the J call TRBJ1-5; D is possibly TRBD1 (5 bases). Germline lookup yields CDR1 ENHRY and CDR2 SYGVKD. V lost 5 bases and J lost 0, with 11 bases in between. The CDR3 length is 15 residues. The CDR3 here is CAISPTGNSNQPQHF. CDR3 nucleotides: TGTGCCATCAGTCCCACAGGTAATAGCAATCAGCCCCAGCATTTT.

Ten or more counts support this clonotype. V usage is TRBV4-1 and J usage is TRBJ2-7, with D maybe TRBD1 (6 bases). With 1 base removed from V and 2 bases from J, the gap between germline ends came to 21 bases. This CDR3 region has 18 residues. CDR1 MGHRA and CDR2 YSYEKL come from the germline V gene. CDR3 sequence: CASSQVDFVGRGTYEQYF. As DNA, the CDR3 is TGCGCCAGCAGCCAAGTCGATTTCGTGGGCAGGGGAACCTACGAGCAGTACTTC.